This paragraph covers one T cell receptor beta chain sequence. Its antigen is undetermined. This entry belongs to a study of T-cell memory formation after mild COVID-19. This CDR3 contains 13 residues. With V trimmed by 6 bases and J by 1 base, 2 bases remained unmatched. Germline V gives CDR1 WSHSY, CDR2 SAAADI. Findings and caveats of the study: The study found contracting CD4+ clones mainly in CM and EM and contracting CD8+ clones in EMRA. Certain responding clones were present in pre-infection memory, suggesting participation of cross-reactive memory.

From 5'RACE with constant-segment primers came TCR alpha and TCR beta cDNA libraries that carried sample barcodes and UMIs. Via MiXCR, TCRdb re-called the 5' RACE reads, giving one row per CDR3 protein. In the table there are fewer than 400,000 distinct CDR3 sequences, roughly 15% of which are singletons. This chain connects TRBV10-2 to TRBJ1-1; 7 bases are shared with TRBD1. The sequence was collected from a man in his late teens or twenties who had mild COVID-19 (a few samples of this study predate the infection). Cell type and time point are not known. The sequenced sample consisted of PBMCs or a T cell subset sorted from them (not recorded which). The chain's CDR3 is CASRGQPNTEAFF. The CDR3 DNA follows: TGCGCCAGCAGGGGACAGCCGAACACTGAAGCTTTCTTT.